This T cell receptor beta chain was documented in a study of T cell repertoires in cytomegalovirus infection. Study-wide background: Public TCR beta signatures were indicative of both CMV infection and a matching HLA type. Notes on the study in general: Clonotypes of TCR beta that were HLA-C-restricted and CMV-specific dominated the ex vivo response.

TCRdb called the reads again in MiXCR, with one record for every CDR3 protein. The table lists about 830,000 distinct CDR3 sequences, less than 35% of them singletons, with roughly an eighth in the top ten. The germline V and J ends were trimmed by 3 bases and 5 bases, with 11 bases remaining between them. CDR1 SGHTA and CDR2 FQGNSA come from the germline V gene. The CDR3 covers 14 residues. On this clonotype itself: The antigen remains undetermined.

The chain links TRBV7-2 to TRBJ2-1, with a tentative D call TRBD2 (6 bases). Sequencing was performed on cultured CD8+ T cells from PBMCs, taken from culture after CMV antigen stimulation. This clonotype originated in a human donor in good health (CMV status not recorded). Some clones in this sample may be carry-over from other donors' samples. CDR3 sequence: CASSFRDSNNEQFF. CDR3 nucleotides: TGTGCCAGCAGCTTTCGGGACTCAAACAATGAGCAGTTCTTC.